The 14 T cell receptor beta chains listed next were all sequenced from one sample in a study of monozygotic twins with inflammatory bowel disease. Reanalyzing the 5' RACE reads, TCRdb keeps one entry per CDR3 protein, without DNA. The sample includes about 93,000 distinct CDR3 sequences. Input material: blood. These receptors came from a human donor with ulcerative colitis or Crohn's disease, or a healthy co-twin of an affected twin (not recorded which).

The chain carries TRBV5-8 and TRBJ2-5; the TRBD1 assignment by TCRdb is unverifiable without DNA. Per germline, CDR1 SGHTS and CDR2 YDEGEE. There are 17 residues in the CDR3. CDR3 protein: CASSSGDSAGELETQYF.

The CDR3 region is CASSSLGTGELFF. This chain connects TRBV6-1 to TRBJ2-2. Germline CDR1 MNHNS, CDR2 SASEGT. The CDR3 has 13 amino acids.

V is TRBV11-1 and J is TRBJ1-2; TCRdb designates TRBD1, a call that cannot be tested without DNA. The CDR3 has 19 residues. Germline assignment: CDR1 SGHAT and CDR2 FQDESV (reference sequence). The CDR3 protein is CASSLRRVGQPEHNYGYTF.

This chain uses TRBV10-3 with TRBJ2-3; checking the TCRdb D call of TRBD1 is not possible without DNA. Germline-derived CDR1 and CDR2 are ENHRY and SYGVKD. The CDR3 has 15 amino acids. The CDR3 spells CAISTSPLTTDTQYF.

The rearrangement uses TRBV9 and TRBJ2-1; TCRdb indicates TRBD1, and absent DNA this call remains unverified. This CDR3 contains 13 residues. Germline V lookup: CDR1 SGDLS, CDR2 YYNGEE. The CDR3 loop reads CASSGPRGSEQFF.

The chain links TRBV2 to TRBJ2-3; TCRdb calls TRBD2, which cannot be checked without DNA. The CDR3 contains 13 residues. Germline lookup yields CDR1 SNHLY and CDR2 FYNNEI. CDR3 region: CASRRATHNTQYF.

The rearrangement uses TRBV6-2 or TRBV6-3 and TRBJ2-7; the TCRdb D gene call, TRBD1, has no DNA to confirm it. The V gene's germline CDR1 is MNHEY and CDR2 SVGEGT. The CDR3 is 14 residues long. CDR3 loop: CASRSTGVPYEQYF.

This chain uses TRBV7-3 with TRBJ1-1; TCRdb names TRBD1, which stays unverified in the absence of DNA. The CDR3 consists of 13 residues. Germline V gene sequence: CDR1 SGHTA, CDR2 FQGTGA. CDR3 loop: CASSLTGATEAFF.

The chain recombines TRBV6-5 with TRBJ1-2. Germline V CDR1 and CDR2: MNHEY, SVGAGI. CDR3 length equals 12 residues. The CDR3: CASSYFGDGYTF.

The CDR3 loop is CSASQGGADGYTF. The rearrangement uses TRBV20-1 and TRBJ1-2; TCRdb's assignment of TRBD1 cannot be checked, as there is no DNA. The germline CDR1 and CDR2 sequences are DFQATT and SNEGSKA (reference sequence). The CDR3 is made up of 13 amino acids.

V is TRBV7-2 and J is TRBJ1-2; with no DNA, the TCRdb D assignment of TRBD1 cannot be verified. Per germline, CDR1 SGHTA and CDR2 FQGNSA. CDR3 size: 17 residues. CDR3 loop: CASSLRGTADLNYGYTF.

The genes are TRBV7-8 and TRBJ1-5. CDR1 is SGHVS and CDR2 is FQNEAQ in the germline V gene. There are 16 residues in the CDR3. CDR3 in amino acids: CASSLAGHYSNQPQHF.

The V call is TRBV7-8, the J call TRBJ2-7; TCRdb's assignment of TRBD1 cannot be checked, as there is no DNA. The CDR3 is made up of 15 amino acids. Germline CDR1 is SGHVS and CDR2 is FQNEAQ. The CDR3 loop is CASSSWTGGHYEQYF.

The rearrangement joins TRBV14 to TRBJ2-2; TCRdb gives TRBD2 as the D gene, but with no DNA this cannot be confirmed. The CDR3 loop spans 20 amino acids. Germline V CDR1 and CDR2: SGHDN, FVKESK. The CDR3 loop reads CASSPHTPGLDILNTGELFF.